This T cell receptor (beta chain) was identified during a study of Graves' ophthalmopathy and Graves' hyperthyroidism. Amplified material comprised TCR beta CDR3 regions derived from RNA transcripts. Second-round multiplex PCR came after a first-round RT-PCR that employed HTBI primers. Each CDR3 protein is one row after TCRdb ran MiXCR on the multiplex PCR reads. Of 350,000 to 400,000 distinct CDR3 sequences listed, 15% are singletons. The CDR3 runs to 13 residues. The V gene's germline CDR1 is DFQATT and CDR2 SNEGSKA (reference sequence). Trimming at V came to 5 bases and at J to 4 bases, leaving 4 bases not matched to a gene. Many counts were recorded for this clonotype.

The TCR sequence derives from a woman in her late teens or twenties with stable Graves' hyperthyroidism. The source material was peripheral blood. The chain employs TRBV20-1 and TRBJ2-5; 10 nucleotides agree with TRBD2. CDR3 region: CSAQAGGIETQYF. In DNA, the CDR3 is TGCAGTGCTCAAGCGGGGGGGATAGAGACCCAGTACTTC.